Following are 5 T cell receptor beta chains from one sample sequenced in a study of blood T cell repertoires in COVID-19. Assay: immunoSEQ multiplex PCR; the TCRdb copy retains only in-frame clones and omits some. The sample lists about 90,000 clones, roughly 87% occurring once. Sequencing was carried out using peripheral blood. The receptors were sampled from a male donor with acute or convalescent COVID-19.

The V gene is TRBV2, the J gene TRBJ1-1; no definite D call. The CDR3 is 14 residues long. The V and J ends lost 3 bases and 0 bases respectively, with 8 bases between them. CDR1 is SNHLY, CDR2 FYNNEI, per germline. CDR3 in amino acids: CASSDSRMNTEAFF. The CDR3, as DNA: TGTGCCAGCAGTGATTCGCGGATGAACACTGAAGCTTTCTTT.

The chain has TRBV10-3 and TRBJ1-2, with TRBD1 matching 7 bases. The V segment lost 5 bases and the J segment 6 bases; nucleotides outside the gene matches: 9. The germline gives CDR1 ENHRY, CDR2 SYGVKD. There are 14 residues in the CDR3. For the CDR3, the DNA is TGTGCCATCAGTCAACAAGGGGGCGTCGATGGCTACACCTTC. Its protein product is CAISQQGGVDGYTF.

The chain links TRBV30 to TRBJ2-5; D perhaps matches TRBD1 (6 bases). In germline, CDR1 is GTSNPN, CDR2 SVGIG (reference sequence). V was clipped by 4 bases and J by 2 bases, with 11 bases between them. This CDR3 comprises 13 residues. The CDR3 nucleotides read TGTGCCTGGACCCAGGGGATACAAGAGACCCAGTACTTC. Its translation: CAWTQGIQETQYF.

The J gene is TRBJ2-5, the V gene TRBV7-2; 9 bases line up with TRBD2. The CDR3 is 15 amino acids. The germline gives CDR1 SGHTA, CDR2 FQGNSA. V was pared by 3 bases and J by 1 base, with 3 bases of the junction left unmatched. CDR3 sequence (DNA): TGTGCCAGCAGCTTGGGTAGCGGGGGCCAAGAGACCCAGTACTTC. This gives the protein CASSLGSGGQETQYF.

This clone has only a few counts. The chain has TRBV12-2 and TRBJ2-4; TRBD2, as called in the table, went unchecked against the DNA. TRBV12-2 is assigned pseudogene status. The CDR3 contains 18 residues. CDR3 sequence: CASRTPWAGVGAKNIQYF. CDR3 nucleotide sequence: TGTGCAAGTCGCACACCCTGGGCGGGGGTCGGGGCCAAAAACATTCAGTACTTC.